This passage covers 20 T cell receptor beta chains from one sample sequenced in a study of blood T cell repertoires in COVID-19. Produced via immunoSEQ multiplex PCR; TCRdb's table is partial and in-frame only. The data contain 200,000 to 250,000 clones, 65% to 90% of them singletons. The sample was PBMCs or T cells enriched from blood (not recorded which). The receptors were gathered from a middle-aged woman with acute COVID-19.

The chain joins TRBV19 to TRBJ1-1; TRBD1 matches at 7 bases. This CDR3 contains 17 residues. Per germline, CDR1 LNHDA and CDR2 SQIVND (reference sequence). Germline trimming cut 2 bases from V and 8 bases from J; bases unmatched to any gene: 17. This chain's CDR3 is CASSIRGQLRAEGEAFF. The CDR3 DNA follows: TGTGCCAGTAGTATAAGGGGACAGCTAAGAGCGGAGGGGGAAGCTTTCTTT.

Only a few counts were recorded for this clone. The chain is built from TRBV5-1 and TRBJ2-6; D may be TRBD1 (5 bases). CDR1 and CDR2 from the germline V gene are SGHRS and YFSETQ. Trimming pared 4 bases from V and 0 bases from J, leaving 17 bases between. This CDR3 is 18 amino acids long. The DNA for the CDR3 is TGCGCCAGCAGCACTCAAGGCCAGGGAAGCTCTGGGGCCAACGTCCTGACTTTC. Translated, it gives CASSTQGQGSSGANVLTF.

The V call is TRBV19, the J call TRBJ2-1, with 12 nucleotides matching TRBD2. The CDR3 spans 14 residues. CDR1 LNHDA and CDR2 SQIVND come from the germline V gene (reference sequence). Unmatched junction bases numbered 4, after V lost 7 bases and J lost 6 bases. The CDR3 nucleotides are TGTGCCAGTACCCTAGCGGGAGGGGTCAATGAGCAGTTCTTC. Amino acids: CASTLAGGVNEQFF.

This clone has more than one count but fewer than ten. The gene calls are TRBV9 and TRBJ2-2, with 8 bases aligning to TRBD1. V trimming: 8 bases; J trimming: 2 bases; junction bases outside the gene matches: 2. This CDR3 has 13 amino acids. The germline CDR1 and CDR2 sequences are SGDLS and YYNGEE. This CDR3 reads CASDRGNTGELFF. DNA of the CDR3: TGTGCCAGTGACAGGGGAAACACCGGGGAGCTGTTTTTT.

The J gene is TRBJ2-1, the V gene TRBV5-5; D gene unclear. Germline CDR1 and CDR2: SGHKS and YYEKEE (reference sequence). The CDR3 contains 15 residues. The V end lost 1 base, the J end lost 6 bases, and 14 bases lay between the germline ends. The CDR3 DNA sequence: TGTGCCAGCAGCTTGTCGTTAGTACCTCTCAATGAGCAGTTCTTC. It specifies CASSLSLVPLNEQFF.

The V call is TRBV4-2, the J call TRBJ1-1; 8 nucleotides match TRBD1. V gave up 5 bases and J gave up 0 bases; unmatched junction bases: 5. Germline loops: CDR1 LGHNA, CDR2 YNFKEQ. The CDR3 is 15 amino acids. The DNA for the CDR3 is TGTGCCAGCAGCAATGGACAGGGCGTGAACACTGAAGCTTTCTTT. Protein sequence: CASSNGQGVNTEAFF.

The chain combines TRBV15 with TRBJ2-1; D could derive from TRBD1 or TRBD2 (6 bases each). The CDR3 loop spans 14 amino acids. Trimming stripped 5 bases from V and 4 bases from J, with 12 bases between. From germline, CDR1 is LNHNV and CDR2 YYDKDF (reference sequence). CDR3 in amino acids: CATSGGGLYNEQFF. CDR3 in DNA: TGTGCCACCAGCGGAGGGGGACTTTACAATGAGCAGTTCTTC.

This CDR3 is CASSRQGDSSPLHF. The DNA for the CDR3 is TGTGCCAGCAGCAGACAGGGGGATAGCTCACCCCTCCACTTT. The V gene is TRBV16, the J gene TRBJ1-6, with 9 bases that match TRBD1. V lost 5 bases and J lost 10; bases outside the gene matches: 6. Germline lookup yields CDR1 KGHSY and CDR2 FQNENV. The CDR3 sequence is 14 residues long. Full variable domain (missing parts from reference TRBV16 and TRBJ1-6): GEEVAQTPKHLVRGEGQKAKLYCAPIKGHSYVFWYQQVLKNEFKFLISFQNENVFDETGMPKERFSAKCLPNSPCSLEIQATKLEDSAVYFCASSRQGDSSPLHFGNGTRLTVT.

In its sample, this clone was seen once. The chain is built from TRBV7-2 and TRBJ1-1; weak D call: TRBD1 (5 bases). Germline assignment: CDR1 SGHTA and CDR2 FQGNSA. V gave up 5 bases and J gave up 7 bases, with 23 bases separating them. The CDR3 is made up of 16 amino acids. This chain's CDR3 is CASSLMIDGAMIEAFF. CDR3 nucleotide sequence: TGTGCCAGCAGCCTGATGATCGATGGGGCGATGATTGAAGCTTTCTTT.

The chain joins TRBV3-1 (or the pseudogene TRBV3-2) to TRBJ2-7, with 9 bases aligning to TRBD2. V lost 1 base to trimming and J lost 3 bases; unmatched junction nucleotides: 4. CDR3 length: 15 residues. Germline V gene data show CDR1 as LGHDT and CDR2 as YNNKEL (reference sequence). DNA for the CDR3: TGTGCCAGCAGCCAAGGACTAGCGGTATTCTACGAGCAGTACTTC. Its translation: CASSQGLAVFYEQYF.

The chain's CDR3 is CAGGTGVTGELFF. DNA for the CDR3: TGTGCCGGGGGGACAGGGGTCACCGGGGAGCTGTTTTTT. The chain is built from TRBV19 and TRBJ2-2; the match to TRBD1 covers 10 bases. The CDR3 extends over 13 amino acids. CDR1 LNHDA and CDR2 SQIVND come from the germline V gene (reference sequence). V was clipped by 11 bases and J by 4 bases; unmatched bases: 4.

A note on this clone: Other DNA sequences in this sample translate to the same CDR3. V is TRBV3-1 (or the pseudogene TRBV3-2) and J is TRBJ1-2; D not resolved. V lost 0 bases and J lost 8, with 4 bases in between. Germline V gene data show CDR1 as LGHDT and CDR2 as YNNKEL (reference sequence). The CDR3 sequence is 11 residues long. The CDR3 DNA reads TGTGCCAGCAGCCAAGACAGGGGCTACACCTTC. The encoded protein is CASSQDRGYTF.

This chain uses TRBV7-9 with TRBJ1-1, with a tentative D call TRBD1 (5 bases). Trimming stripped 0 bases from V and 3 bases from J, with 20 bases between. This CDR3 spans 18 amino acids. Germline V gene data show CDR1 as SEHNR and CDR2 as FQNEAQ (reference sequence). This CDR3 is CASSLAGLGFGRDTEAFF. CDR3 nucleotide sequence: TGTGCCAGCAGCTTAGCGGGGCTTGGATTCGGCCGAGACACTGAAGCTTTCTTT.

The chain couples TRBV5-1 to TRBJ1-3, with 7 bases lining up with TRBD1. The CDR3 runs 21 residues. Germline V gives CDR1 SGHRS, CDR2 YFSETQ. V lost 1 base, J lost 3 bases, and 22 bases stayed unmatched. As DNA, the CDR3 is TGCGCCAGCAGCTTGAGGGCGGCGACACCTCGGTCGAACAGGGGTGGAAACACCATATATTTT. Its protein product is CASSLRAATPRSNRGGNTIYF.

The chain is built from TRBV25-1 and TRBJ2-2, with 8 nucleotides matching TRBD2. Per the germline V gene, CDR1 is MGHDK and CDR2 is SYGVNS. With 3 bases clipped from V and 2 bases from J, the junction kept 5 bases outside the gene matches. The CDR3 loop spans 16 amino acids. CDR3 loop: CASSDFGTRNTGELFF. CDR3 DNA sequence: TGTGCCAGCAGTGACTTCGGGACTAGAAACACCGGGGAGCTGTTTTTT.

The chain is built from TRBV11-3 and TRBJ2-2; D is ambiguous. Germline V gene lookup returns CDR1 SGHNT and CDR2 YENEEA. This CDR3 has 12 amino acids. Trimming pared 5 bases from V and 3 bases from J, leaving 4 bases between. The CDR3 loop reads CASSLYTGELFF. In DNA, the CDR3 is TGTGCCAGCAGCCTCTACACCGGGGAGCTGTTTTTT.

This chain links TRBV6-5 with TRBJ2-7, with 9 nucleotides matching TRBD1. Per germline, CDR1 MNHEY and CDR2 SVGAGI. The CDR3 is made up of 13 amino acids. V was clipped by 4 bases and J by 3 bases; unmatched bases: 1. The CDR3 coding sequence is TGTGCCAGCAGTTCGACAGGGGGCTACGAGCAGTACTTC. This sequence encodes CASSSTGGYEQYF.

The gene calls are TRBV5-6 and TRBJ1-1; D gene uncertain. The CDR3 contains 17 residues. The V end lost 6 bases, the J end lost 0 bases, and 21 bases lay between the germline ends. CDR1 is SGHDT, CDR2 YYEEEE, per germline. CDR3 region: CASTLPGTVNMNTEAFF. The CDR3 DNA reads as TGTGCCAGCACCTTACCCGGAACAGTTAATATGAACACTGAAGCTTTCTTT.

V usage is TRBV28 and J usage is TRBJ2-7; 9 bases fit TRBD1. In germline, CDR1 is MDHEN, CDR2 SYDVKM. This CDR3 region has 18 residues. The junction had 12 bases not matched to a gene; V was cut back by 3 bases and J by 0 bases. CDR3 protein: CASSFGGAGQGFSYEQYF. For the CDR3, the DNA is TGTGCCAGCAGTTTTGGGGGGGCGGGACAGGGATTCTCCTACGAGCAGTACTTC.

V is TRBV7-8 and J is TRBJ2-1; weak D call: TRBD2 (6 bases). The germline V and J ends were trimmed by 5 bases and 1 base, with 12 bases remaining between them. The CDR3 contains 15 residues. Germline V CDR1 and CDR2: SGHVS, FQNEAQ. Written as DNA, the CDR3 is TGTGCCAGCAGCACAGAGCGGGCTTCCTACAATGAGCAGTTCTTC. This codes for CASSTERASYNEQFF.